This TCR beta chain was documented in a study of cytomegalovirus exposure and HLA in healthy donors. This PCR relied on a set of 60 Vbeta primers and 13 Jbeta primers. Using immunoSEQ multiplex PCR, the repertoire was profiled, and TCRdb retains in-frame clones only, with some absent. The sample has over 100,000 clones, around 84% seen once. Participants comprised healthy donors of bone marrow. Study outcomes and limitations: Data from an earlier analysis indicated that most TCR beta V segments were productive either about 90% or about 30% of the time. CMV antigen specificity of three CMV-associated chains was confirmed in vitro.

The CDR3 is made up of 15 amino acids. V gave up 4 bases and J gave up 1 base; unmatched junction bases: 2. The germline gives CDR1 LGHNA, CDR2 YNFKEQ. In regard to this clone: No antigen is known for it.

The receptor comes from a woman aged 25 to 39 in good health and CMV-seropositive. Material: PBMCs. The chain is built from TRBV4-2 and TRBJ2-3; TRBD2 matches at 10 bases. CDR3 sequence (DNA): TGTGCCAGCAGCCTAGGGACTAGCGGCACAGATACGCAGTATTTT. It specifies CASSLGTSGTDTQYF.